This TCR beta chain was observed in a study of T cells after yellow fever vaccination. For TCR, cDNA came from 5'RACE template switching, which added a universal primer site and UMIs. TCRdb re-analysed the 5' RACE reads in MiXCR, keeping a single row per CDR3 protein. The table has 550,000 to 750,000 distinct CDR3 sequences, 13% seen once; the top ten hold around 15%. The V end was cut by 5 bases, the J end by 6 bases, with 10 bases between. The CDR3 spans 13 residues. The germline V gene has CDR1 SGHVS and CDR2 FQNEAQ. This TCR came from a man aged 30 to 39 who received the YFV17D yellow fever vaccine. The material sequenced was PBMCs, taken on the day of the yellow fever booster vaccination. This chain joins TRBV7-8 and TRBJ2-2, with a weak D call TRBD1 (6 bases). The CDR3 DNA sequence: TGTGCCAGCAGCGCAACAGGGCCCGGGGAGCTGTTTTTT. This codes for CASSATGPGELFF.